This T cell receptor beta chain was sequenced in a study of cytomegalovirus exposure and HLA in healthy donors. Regarding the study as a whole: Among donors in an Asian-associated ancestry cluster, a later analysis reportedly found fewer N-insertions than the approximately 670-donor mean.

This clone has just a few counts. The antigen is undetermined. Primers for the PCR totalled 60 Vbeta and 13 Jbeta. Measured with immunoSEQ multiplex PCR; TCRdb has only the in-frame clones, and not every one. The sample has about 130,000 clones, just over 70% seen once; the top ten hold over 2%. Sequencing input: PBMCs. This sequence originates from a woman between 55 and 75 years old in good health and CMV-seropositive.

As DNA, the CDR3 is TGTGCCAGCAAGGTTCGGGAGAACACCGGGGAGCTGTTTTTT. It codes for CASKVRENTGELFF. The gene calls are TRBV6-4 and TRBJ2-2; the D gene is possibly TRBD2 (5 bases). Per the germline V gene, CDR1 is MRHNA and CDR2 is SNTAGT. Trimming stripped 7 bases from V and 1 base from J, with 10 bases between. This CDR3 has 14 residues.